This T cell receptor beta chain was retrieved from a study of blood T cell repertoires in COVID-19. Study-level background: Samples came from the United States, Italy and Spain, spanning acute and convalescent COVID-19.

The method was immunoSEQ multiplex PCR; TCRdb's version includes in-frame clones alone and lacks a portion of them. The sample has around 140,000 clones, 87% seen once. This CDR3 has 16 amino acids. The ends lost 5 bases at V and 0 bases at J; junction bases unmatched: 7. CDR1 and CDR2 from the germline V gene are SGHVS and FNYEAQ. The sequence was collected from a woman between 45 and 65 years old with active or convalescent COVID-19. Sample: peripheral blood. The chain uses TRBV7-6 and TRBJ2-1, with 7 bases identical to TRBD1. Here the CDR3 reads CASSATGASSYNEQFF. In DNA, the CDR3 is TGTGCCAGCAGCGCTACAGGGGCAAGCTCCTACAATGAGCAGTTCTTC.